This T cell receptor beta chain was profiled in a study of control samples from healthy donors and cancer patients. Trimming took 7 bases from V and 2 from J, leaving 20 bases between them. CDR3 length equals 16 residues. From germline, CDR1 is SNHLY and CDR2 FYNNEI. Assay: immunoSEQ multiplex PCR; the TCRdb copy retains only in-frame clones and omits some. The sample includes 90,000 to 150,000 clones, roughly 89% of them seen just once. The source material was blood. This TCR derives from a man aged 25-45 years in good health. The chain recombines TRBV2 with TRBJ1-1; the D gene is possibly TRBD1 (6 bases). The CDR3 DNA is TGTGCCAGCACCCCACAGGGTGAGGGATCAAACACTGAAGCTTTCTTT. This sequence encodes CASTPQGEGSNTEAFF.